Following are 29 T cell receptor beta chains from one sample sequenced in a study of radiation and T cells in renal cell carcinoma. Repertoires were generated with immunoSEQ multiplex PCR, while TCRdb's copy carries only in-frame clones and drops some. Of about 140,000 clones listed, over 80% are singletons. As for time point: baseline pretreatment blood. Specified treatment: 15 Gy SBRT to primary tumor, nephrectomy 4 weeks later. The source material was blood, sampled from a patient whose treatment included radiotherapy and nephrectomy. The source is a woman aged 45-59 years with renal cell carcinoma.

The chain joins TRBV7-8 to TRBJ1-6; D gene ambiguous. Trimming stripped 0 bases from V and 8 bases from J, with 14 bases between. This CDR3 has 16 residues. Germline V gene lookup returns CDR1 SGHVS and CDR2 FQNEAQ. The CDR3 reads CASSLALRFSDSPLHF. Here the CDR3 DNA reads TGTGCCAGCAGCTTAGCGCTCAGGTTTTCGGATTCACCCCTCCACTTT.

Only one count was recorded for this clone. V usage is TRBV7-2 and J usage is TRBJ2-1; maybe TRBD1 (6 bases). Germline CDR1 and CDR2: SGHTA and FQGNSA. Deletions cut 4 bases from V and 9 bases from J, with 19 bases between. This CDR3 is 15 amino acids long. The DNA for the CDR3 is TGTGCCAGCAGCTCCCGAGGGGGTAAACTCGGTGAGCAGTTCTTC. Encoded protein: CASSSRGGKLGEQFF.

Written as DNA, the CDR3 is TGTGCCAGCAGCTTGGTGGTACAGGGTGGCTATGGCTACACCTTC. Its translation is CASSLVVQGGYGYTF. The genes are TRBV5-6 and TRBJ1-2, with a weak D call TRBD1 (6 bases). This CDR3 spans 15 amino acids. Per germline, CDR1 SGHDT and CDR2 YYEEEE. The V end lost 0 bases, the J end lost 4 bases, and 13 bases lay between the germline ends.

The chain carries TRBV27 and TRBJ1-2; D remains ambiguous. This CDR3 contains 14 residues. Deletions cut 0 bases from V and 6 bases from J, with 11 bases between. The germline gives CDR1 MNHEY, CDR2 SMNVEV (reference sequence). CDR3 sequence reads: CASSLSVTAHGYTF. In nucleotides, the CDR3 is TGTGCCAGCAGTTTATCGGTCACAGCTCATGGCTACACCTTC.

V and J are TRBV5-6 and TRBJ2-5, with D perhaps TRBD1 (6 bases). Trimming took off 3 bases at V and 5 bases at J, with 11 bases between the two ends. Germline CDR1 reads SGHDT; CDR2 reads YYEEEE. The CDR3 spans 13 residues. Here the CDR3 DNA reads TGTGCCAGCAGCTATGACAGGAGGGAGACCCAGTACTTC. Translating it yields CASSYDRRETQYF.

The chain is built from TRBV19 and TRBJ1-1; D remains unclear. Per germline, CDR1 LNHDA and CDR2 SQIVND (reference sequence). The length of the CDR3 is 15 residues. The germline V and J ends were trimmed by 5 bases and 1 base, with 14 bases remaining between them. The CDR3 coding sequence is TGTGCCAGTAGTCTGGCCCGGAGGGCGAACACTGAAGCTTTCTTT. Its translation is CASSLARRANTEAFF.

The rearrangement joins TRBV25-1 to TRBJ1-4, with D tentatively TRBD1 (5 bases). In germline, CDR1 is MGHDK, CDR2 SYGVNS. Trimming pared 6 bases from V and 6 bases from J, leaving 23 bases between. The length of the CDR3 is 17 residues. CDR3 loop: CASSHPFQGLPDEKLFF. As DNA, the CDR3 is TGTGCCAGCAGCCACCCCTTCCAGGGCCTACCCGATGAAAAACTGTTTTTT. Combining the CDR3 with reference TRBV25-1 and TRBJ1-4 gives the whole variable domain EADIYQTPRYLVIGTGKKITLECSQTMGHDKMYWYQQDPGMELHLIHYSYGVNSTEKGDLSSESTVSRIRTEHFPLTLESARPSHTSQYLCASSHPFQGLPDEKLFFGSGTQLSVL.

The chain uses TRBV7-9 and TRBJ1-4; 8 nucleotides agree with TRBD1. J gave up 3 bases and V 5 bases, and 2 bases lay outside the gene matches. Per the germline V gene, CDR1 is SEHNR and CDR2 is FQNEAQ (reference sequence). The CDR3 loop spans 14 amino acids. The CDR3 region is CASSQGAANEKLFF. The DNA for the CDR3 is TGTGCCAGCAGCCAGGGGGCGGCTAATGAAAAACTGTTTTTT.

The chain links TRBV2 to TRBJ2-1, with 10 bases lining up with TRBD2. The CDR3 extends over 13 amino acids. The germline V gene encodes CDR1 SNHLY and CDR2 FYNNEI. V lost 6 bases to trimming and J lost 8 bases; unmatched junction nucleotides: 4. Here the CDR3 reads CASRGLAFYEQFF. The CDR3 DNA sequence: TGTGCCAGCAGGGGACTAGCGTTCTATGAGCAGTTCTTC.

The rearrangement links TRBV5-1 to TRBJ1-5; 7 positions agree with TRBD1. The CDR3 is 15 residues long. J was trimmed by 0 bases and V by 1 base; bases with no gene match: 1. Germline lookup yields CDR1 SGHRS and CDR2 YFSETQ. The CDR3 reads CASSLTGDSNQPQHF. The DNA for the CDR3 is TGCGCCAGCAGCTTGACAGGGGATAGCAATCAGCCCCAGCATTTT.

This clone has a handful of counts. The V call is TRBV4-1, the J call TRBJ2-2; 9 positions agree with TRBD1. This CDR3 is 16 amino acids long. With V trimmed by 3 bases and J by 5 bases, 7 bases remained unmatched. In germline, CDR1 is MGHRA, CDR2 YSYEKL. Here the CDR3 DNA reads TGCGCCAGCAGCCAGACGGACAGGGGAAGGACCGGGGAGCTGTTTTTT. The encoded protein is CASSQTDRGRTGELFF.

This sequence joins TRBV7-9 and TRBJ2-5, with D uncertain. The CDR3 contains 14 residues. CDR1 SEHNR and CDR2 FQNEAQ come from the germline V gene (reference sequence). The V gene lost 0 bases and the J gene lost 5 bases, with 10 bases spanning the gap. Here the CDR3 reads CASSLAVLSETQYF. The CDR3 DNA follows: TGTGCCAGCAGCTTAGCTGTGTTATCGGAGACCCAGTACTTC.

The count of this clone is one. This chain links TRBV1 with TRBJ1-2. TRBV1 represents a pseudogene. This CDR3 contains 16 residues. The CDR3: CTSSQEYGARNYGYTF. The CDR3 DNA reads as TGCACCAGCAGCCAAGAGTACGGGGCGAGGAACTATGGCTACACCTTC.

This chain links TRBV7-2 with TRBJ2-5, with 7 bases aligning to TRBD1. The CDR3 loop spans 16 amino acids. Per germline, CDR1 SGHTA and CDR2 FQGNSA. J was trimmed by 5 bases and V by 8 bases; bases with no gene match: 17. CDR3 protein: CASANALTGSRETQYF. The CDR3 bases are TGTGCCAGCGCCAATGCTTTGACAGGGTCGAGGGAGACCCAGTACTTC.

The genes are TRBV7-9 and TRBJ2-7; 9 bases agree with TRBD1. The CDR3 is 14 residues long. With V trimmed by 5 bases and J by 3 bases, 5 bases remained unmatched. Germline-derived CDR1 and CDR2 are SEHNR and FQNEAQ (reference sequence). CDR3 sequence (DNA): TGTGCCAGCAGCAAAGAGGGACAGGGCTACGAGCAGTACTTC. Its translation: CASSKEGQGYEQYF.

The CDR3, as DNA: TGTGCCAGCAGTTTATTGGGGGGGGAGCAGTACTTC. This gives the protein CASSLLGGEQYF. The chain joins TRBV28 to TRBJ2-7, with 7 bases identical to TRBD2. Germline CDR1 is MDHEN and CDR2 is SYDVKM. The V and J ends lost 1 base and 7 bases, in that order; junction bases with no gene match: 1. This CDR3 spans 12 amino acids.

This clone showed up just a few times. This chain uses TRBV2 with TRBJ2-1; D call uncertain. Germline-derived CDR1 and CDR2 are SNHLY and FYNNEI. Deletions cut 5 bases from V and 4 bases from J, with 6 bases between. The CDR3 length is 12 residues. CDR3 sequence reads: CASSLIYNEQFF. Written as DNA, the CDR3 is TGTGCCAGCAGTTTGATTTACAATGAGCAGTTCTTC. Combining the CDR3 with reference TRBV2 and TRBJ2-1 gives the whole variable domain EPEVTQTPSHQVTQMGQEVILRCVPISNHLYFYWYRQILGQKVEFLVSFYNNEISEKSEIFDDQFSVERPDGSNFTLKIRSTKLEDSAMYFCASSLIYNEQFFGPGTRLTVL.

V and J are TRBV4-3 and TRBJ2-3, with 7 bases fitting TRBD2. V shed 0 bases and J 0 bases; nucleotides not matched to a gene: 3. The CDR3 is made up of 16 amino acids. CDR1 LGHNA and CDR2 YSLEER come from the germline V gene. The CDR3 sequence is CASSQESGISTDTQYF. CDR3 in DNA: TGCGCCAGCAGCCAAGAAAGCGGGATTAGCACAGATACGCAGTATTTT.

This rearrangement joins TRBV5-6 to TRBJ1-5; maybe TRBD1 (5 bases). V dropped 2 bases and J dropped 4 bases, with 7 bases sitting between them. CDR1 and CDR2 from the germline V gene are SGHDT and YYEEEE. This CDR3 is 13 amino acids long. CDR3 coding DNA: TGTGCCAGCAGCTTTTCAGGGAATCAGCCCCAGCATTTT. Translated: CASSFSGNQPQHF.

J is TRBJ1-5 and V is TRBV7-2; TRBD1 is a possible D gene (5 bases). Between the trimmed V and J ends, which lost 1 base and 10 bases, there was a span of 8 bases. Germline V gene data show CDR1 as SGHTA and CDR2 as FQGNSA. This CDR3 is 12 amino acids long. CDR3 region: CASSLVTGPQHF. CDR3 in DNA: TGTGCCAGCAGCTTAGTAACAGGTCCCCAGCATTTT. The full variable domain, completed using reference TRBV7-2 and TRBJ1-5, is GAGVSQSPSNKVTEKGKDVELRCDPISGHTALYWYRQSLGQGLEFLIYFQGNSAPDKSGLPSDRFSAERTGGSVSTLTIQRTQQEDSAVYLCASSLVTGPQHFGDGTRLSIL.

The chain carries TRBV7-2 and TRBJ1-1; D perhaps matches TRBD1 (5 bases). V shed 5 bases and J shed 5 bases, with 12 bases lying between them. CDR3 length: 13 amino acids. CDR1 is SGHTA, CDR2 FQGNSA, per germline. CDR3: CASSLQGETEAFF. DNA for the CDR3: TGTGCCAGCAGCCTGCAGGGAGAAACTGAAGCTTTCTTT.

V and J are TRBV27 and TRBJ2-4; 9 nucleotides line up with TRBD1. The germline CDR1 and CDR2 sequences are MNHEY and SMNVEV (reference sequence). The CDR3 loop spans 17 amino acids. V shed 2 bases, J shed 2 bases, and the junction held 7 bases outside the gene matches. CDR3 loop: CASSLGTGGATKNIQYF. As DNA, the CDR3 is TGTGCCAGCAGTTTAGGAACAGGGGGCGCGACCAAAAACATTCAGTACTTC.

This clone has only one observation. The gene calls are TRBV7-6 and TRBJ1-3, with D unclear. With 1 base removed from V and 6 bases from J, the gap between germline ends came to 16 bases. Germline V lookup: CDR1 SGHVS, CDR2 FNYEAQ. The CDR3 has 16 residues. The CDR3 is CASSLGGHMGSNTIYF. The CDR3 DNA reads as TGTGCCAGCAGCTTAGGAGGCCACATGGGTTCAAACACCATATATTTT.

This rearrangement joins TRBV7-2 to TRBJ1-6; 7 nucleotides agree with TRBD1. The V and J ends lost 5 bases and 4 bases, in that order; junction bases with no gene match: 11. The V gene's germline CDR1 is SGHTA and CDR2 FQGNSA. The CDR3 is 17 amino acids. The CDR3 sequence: CASSLRPGTVYNSPLHF. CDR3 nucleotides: TGTGCCAGCAGCCTACGTCCCGGGACAGTTTATAATTCACCCCTCCACTTT.

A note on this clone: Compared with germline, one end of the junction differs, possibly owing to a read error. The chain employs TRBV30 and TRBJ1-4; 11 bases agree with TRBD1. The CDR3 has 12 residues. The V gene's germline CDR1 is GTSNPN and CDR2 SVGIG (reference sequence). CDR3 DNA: TGTGCCTGGAGTCTGACTGGGACAGGGGGGGTTTTT. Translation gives CAWSLTGTGGVF.

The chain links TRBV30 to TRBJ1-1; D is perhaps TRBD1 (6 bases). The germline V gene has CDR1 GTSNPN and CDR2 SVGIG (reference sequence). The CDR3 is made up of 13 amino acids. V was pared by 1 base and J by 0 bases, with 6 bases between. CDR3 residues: CAWSGTVNTEAFF. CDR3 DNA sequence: TGTGCCTGGAGTGGGACAGTGAACACTGAAGCTTTCTTT.

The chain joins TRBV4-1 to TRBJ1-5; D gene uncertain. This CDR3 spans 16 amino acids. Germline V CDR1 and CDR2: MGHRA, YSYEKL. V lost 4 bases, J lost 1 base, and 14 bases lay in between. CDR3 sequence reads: CASSPGSFVSNQPQHF. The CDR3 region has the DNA TGCGCCAGCAGCCCTGGATCTTTTGTGAGCAATCAGCCCCAGCATTTT.

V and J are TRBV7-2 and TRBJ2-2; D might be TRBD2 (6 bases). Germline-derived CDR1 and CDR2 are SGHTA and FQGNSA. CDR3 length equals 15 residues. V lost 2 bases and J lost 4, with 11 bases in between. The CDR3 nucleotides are TGTGCCAGCAGCTTAAATGGGGGAGGCACCGGGGAGCTGTTTTTT. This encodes CASSLNGGGTGELFF.

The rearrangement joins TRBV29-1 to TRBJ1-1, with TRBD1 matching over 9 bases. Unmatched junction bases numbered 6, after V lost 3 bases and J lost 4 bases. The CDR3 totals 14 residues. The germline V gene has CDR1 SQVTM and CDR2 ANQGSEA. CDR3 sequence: CSVDGQGSGTEAFF. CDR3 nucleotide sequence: TGCAGCGTTGATGGACAGGGGTCCGGCACTGAAGCTTTCTTT.